The 10 T cell receptor beta chains reported below all come from one sample, sequenced in a study of metastatic and nonmetastatic thyroid tumors. TCRdb reassembled clones from the PCR reads with MiXCR. The sample yields 5,500 or so clones, under 30% seen once. The entire patient cohort was treatment-naive prior to thyroid surgery. The sequenced sample consisted of adjacent normal tissue. All receptors derive from a female donor with papillary thyroid cancer or a benign thyroid nodule (not recorded which). Some clones in this sample may be carry-over from other donors' samples.

The chain has TRBV9 and TRBJ2-2, with TRBD2 identical over 13 bases. This CDR3 has 17 residues. CDR1 and CDR2 from the germline V gene are SGDLS and YYNGEE. The J segment lost 4 bases and the V segment lost 1 base, leaving 4 bases of the junction unmatched. CDR3 nucleotide sequence: TGTGCCAGCAGCGTACATGGGACTAGCGGGGCCACCGGGGAGCTGTTTTTT. The encoded protein is CASSVHGTSGATGELFF.

This clone was counted many times. The chain recombines TRBV20-1 with TRBJ2-7; TRBD1 matches 7 bases. This CDR3 is built from 15 residues. Germline values: CDR1 DFQATT, CDR2 SNEGSKA (reference sequence). V trimming: 0 bases; J trimming: 3 bases; junction bases outside the gene matches: 8. The chain's CDR3 is CSARDRTGQDYEQYF. The CDR3 DNA sequence: TGCAGTGCTAGAGACCGAACCGGACAGGACTACGAGCAGTACTTC.

This chain joins TRBV5-1 and TRBJ2-3, with D possibly TRBD2 on 7 matching bases. There are 16 residues in the CDR3. V was clipped by 3 bases and J by 0 bases, with 14 bases between them. Germline CDR1 SGHRS, CDR2 YFSETQ. The CDR3 region is CASSSARGGSTDTQYF. The CDR3 DNA reads as TGCGCCAGCAGCTCAGCCAGGGGAGGGAGCACAGATACGCAGTATTTT.

This clone was recorded at least ten times. The chain carries TRBV2 and TRBJ2-7, with D perhaps TRBD1 or TRBD2 (5 bases each). Germline CDR1 is SNHLY and CDR2 is FYNNEI. The CDR3 covers 14 residues. The V and J ends lost 5 bases and 0 bases respectively, with 11 bases between them. This CDR3 is CASSRDRSSYEQYF. The CDR3 DNA follows: TGTGCCAGCAGTCGGGACCGGAGCTCCTACGAGCAGTACTTC.

By share of the sample, this clone is medium-sized. The V and J genes are TRBV5-1 and TRBJ2-1, with 7 bases fitting TRBD1. Germline CDR1 SGHRS, CDR2 YFSETQ. CDR3 length: 15 amino acids. V lost 0 bases and J lost 5; bases outside the gene matches: 5. CDR3 bases: TGCGCCAGCAGCTTGGTACAGGGGATTAACAATGAGCAGTTCTTC. Its protein is CASSLVQGINNEQFF.

Only a few counts were recorded for this clone. This chain joins TRBV6-1 and TRBJ2-2, with D uncertain. V lost 8 bases and J 7 bases, leaving 17 bases between the germline ends. The CDR3 sequence is 14 residues long. The germline gives CDR1 MNHNS, CDR2 SASEGT. For the CDR3, the DNA is TGTGCCAGCGGAATCGGGTCGACCGGCGGGGAGCTGTTTTTT. Its translation: CASGIGSTGGELFF.

This clone was picked up many times. Other DNA sequences in the same sample also yield this CDR3. V usage is TRBV4-2 and J usage is TRBJ2-4; 7 bases are a match to TRBD2. CDR3 length equals 15 residues. Germline V gene lookup returns CDR1 LGHNA and CDR2 YNFKEQ. Trimming took 0 bases from V and 6 from J; bases not matched to a gene: 5. The CDR3 DNA sequence: TGTGCCAGCAGCCAAGATTCGGCTAGCGGAAACATTCAGTACTTC. Encoded protein: CASSQDSASGNIQYF.

J is TRBJ2-3 and V is TRBV24-1; 10 bases are a match to TRBD2. Germline loops: CDR1 KGHDR, CDR2 SFDVKD. V dropped 7 bases and J dropped 2; count of bases not matched to a gene: 11. The CDR3 loop spans 17 amino acids. For the CDR3, the DNA is TGTGCCACCAGCACCTCTCTAGCGGGGGTGGTCACAGATACGCAGTATTTT. Translation: CATSTSLAGVVTDTQYF.

This clone turned up a few times. The chain links TRBV4-1 to TRBJ2-2; D is undetermined. The V gene's germline CDR1 is MGHRA and CDR2 YSYEKL. Trimming stripped 3 bases from V and 4 bases from J, with 6 bases between. The CDR3 runs to 13 residues. This CDR3 reads CASSHTVTGELFF. CDR3 bases: TGCGCCAGCAGCCACACAGTCACCGGGGAGCTGTTTTTT.

By share of the sample, this clone is large. The chain employs TRBV7-2 and TRBJ2-7; D is undetermined. Germline V lookup: CDR1 SGHTA, CDR2 FQGNSA. There are 12 residues in the CDR3. Trimming shortened V by 8 bases and J by 3 bases, and 11 bases separated the two germline ends. The CDR3 sequence is CASGDAFYEQYF. The CDR3 DNA reads as TGTGCCAGCGGCGACGCATTCTACGAGCAGTACTTC.